These 22 T cell receptor beta chains came from one sample sequenced in a study of blood T cell repertoires in COVID-19. The protocol was immunoSEQ multiplex PCR, while the TCRdb copy is restricted to in-frame clones and leaves out a portion. This table holds roughly 180,000 clones, around nine tenths found once. The sample taken for sequencing was peripheral blood. The receptor set was obtained from a man between 65 and 85 years old with active or convalescent COVID-19.

This chain connects TRBV28 to TRBJ2-5; 8 nucleotides match TRBD1. The CDR3 spans 19 residues. After removal of 5 bases from V and 1 base from J, the junction contained 18 bases not matched to a gene. Germline CDR1 reads MDHEN; CDR2 reads SYDVKM. The CDR3 DNA reads as TGTGCCAGCAGTCCGGCTACCCTCCGGGCAGGGGGCCTCCAAGAGACCCAGTACTTC. It codes for CASSPATLRAGGLQETQYF. Full variable domain (remainder filled in from reference TRBV28 and TRBJ2-5): DVKVTQSSRYLVKRTGEKVFLECVQDMDHENMFWYRQDPGLGLRLIYFSYDVKMKEKGDIPEGYSVSREKKERFSLILESASTNQTSMYLCASSPATLRAGGLQETQYFGPGTRLLVL.

The chain recombines TRBV5-1 with TRBJ1-3; 9 positions agree with TRBD1. J lost 1 base, V lost 3 bases, and 5 bases had no gene match. This CDR3 is built from 16 residues. Looked up from germline, CDR1 is SGHRS and CDR2 is YFSETQ. This chain's CDR3 is CASSYQGQGSGNTIYF. The CDR3 nucleotides read TGCGCCAGCAGCTACCAAGGACAGGGGTCTGGAAACACCATATATTTT.

This chain's CDR3 is CASSLVVKRASVDEQYF. DNA of the CDR3: TGTGCCAGCAGCTTGGTTGTAAAGAGAGCTAGCGTCGACGAGCAGTACTTC. This chain uses TRBV5-6 with TRBJ2-7, with a weak D call TRBD2 (6 bases). V was cut by 0 bases and J by 5 bases, with 21 bases left in between. The CDR3 runs to 17 residues. The germline V gene encodes CDR1 SGHDT and CDR2 YYEEEE. The full variable domain, with the rest looked up from reference TRBV5-6 and TRBJ2-7, is DAGVTQSPTHLIKTRGQQVTLRCSPKSGHDTVSWYQQALGQGPQFIFQYYEEEERQRGNFPDRFSGHQFPNYSSELNVNALLLGDSALYLCASSLVVKRASVDEQYFGPGTRLTVT.

The chain is built from TRBV10-2 and TRBJ2-1; possibly TRBD2 for D (5 bases). Germline CDR1 and CDR2: WSHSY and SAAADI. The CDR3 has 12 residues. Trimming left V 4 bases short and J 10 bases short, with 11 bases between. The CDR3 sequence: CASSGLAQEQFF. The CDR3 bases are TGCGCCAGCAGTGGTCTAGCCCAAGAGCAGTTCTTC.

V and J are TRBV11-2 and TRBJ2-3; possibly TRBD2 for D (6 bases). The V gene lost 5 bases and the J gene lost 9 bases, with 15 bases spanning the gap. The CDR3 totals 13 residues. CDR1 is SGHAT and CDR2 is FQNNGV in the germline V gene. The DNA of the CDR3 is TGTGCCAGCAGCCCCCGGACGGAGGGAACGCAGTATTTT. This translates into CASSPRTEGTQYF. The variable domain in full, completed from reference TRBV11-2 and TRBJ2-3, reads EAGVAQSPRYKIIEKRQSVAFWCNPISGHATLYWYQQILGQGPKLLIQFQNNGVVDDSQLPKDRFSAERLKGVDSTLKIQPAKLEDSAVYLCASSPRTEGTQYFGPGTRLTVL.

The rearrangement joins TRBV4-1 to TRBJ2-7; 7 bases are shared with TRBD2. Trimming at V came to 0 bases and at J to 1 base, leaving 6 bases not matched to a gene. Germline loops: CDR1 MGHRA, CDR2 YSYEKL. CDR3 length: 16 amino acids. The CDR3 DNA reads as TGCGCCAGCAGCCAAGATGGGGGGGGATCTTCCTACGAGCAGTACTTC. Translated: CASSQDGGGSSYEQYF.

In this sample, this clone turned up once. This rearrangement joins TRBV12-3 or TRBV12-4 to TRBJ1-2, with D uncertain. Trimming shortened V by 3 bases and J by 4 bases, and 6 bases separated the two germline ends. The CDR3 sequence is 12 residues long. The CDR3: CASSLGVYGYTF. The CDR3 DNA is TGTGCCAGCAGTTTGGGCGTCTATGGCTACACCTTC.

The chain combines TRBV11-3 with TRBJ2-3, with TRBD1 identical over 9 bases. The CDR3 length is 14 residues. Germline values: CDR1 SGHNT, CDR2 YENEEA. Unmatched junction bases numbered 4, after V lost 3 bases and J lost 6 bases. CDR3 sequence reads: CASSFGQGRDTQYF. The DNA of the CDR3 is TGTGCCAGCAGCTTTGGACAGGGGCGGGATACGCAGTATTTT.

V and J are TRBV4-3 and TRBJ2-7; D not resolved. Trimming removed 3 bases at V and 3 bases at J, with 24 bases between. This CDR3 is 18 amino acids long. Germline V gives CDR1 LGHNA, CDR2 YSLEER. This CDR3 is CASSQAACRQLSDYEQYF. The CDR3 DNA is TGCGCCAGCAGCCAGGCTGCCTGTCGTCAACTATCGGACTACGAGCAGTACTTC.

The gene calls are TRBV18 and TRBJ1-2, with unresolved D. Trimming removed 0 bases from V and 1 base from J, with 6 bases in between. This CDR3 region has 14 residues. Germline V lookup: CDR1 KGHSH, CDR2 LQKENI. The CDR3 protein is CASSPPADNYGYTF. The CDR3 coding sequence is TGTGCCAGCTCACCACCGGCCGATAACTATGGCTACACCTTC.

This clone was detected only a few times. V usage is TRBV11-2 and J usage is TRBJ2-1, with TRBD2 identical over 7 bases. The CDR3 length is 13 residues. Germline CDR1 reads SGHAT; CDR2 reads FQNNGV. V was pared by 5 bases and J by 10 bases, with 8 bases of the junction left unmatched. As DNA, the CDR3 is TGTGCCAGCAGCGGGGGACTACCCTCGGAGCAGTTCTTC. It is translated as CASSGGLPSEQFF.

The CDR3: CASSAQNSPLHF. The CDR3 DNA sequence: TGTGCCAGTAGTGCACAGAATTCACCCCTCCACTTT. V gene TRBV19 combines with J gene TRBJ1-6; D not resolved. The germline V gene encodes CDR1 LNHDA and CDR2 SQIVND (reference sequence). Trimming took 5 bases from V and 7 from J, leaving 6 bases between them. This CDR3 is built from 12 residues.

Only one count was recorded for this clone. The V and J genes are TRBV5-6 and TRBJ2-7; D call uncertain. Looked up from germline, CDR1 is SGHDT and CDR2 is YYEEEE. The V end lost 2 bases, the J end lost 3 bases, and 9 bases lay between the germline ends. The CDR3 has 13 amino acids. CDR3 amino acids: CASSLGRIYEQYF. CDR3 sequence (DNA): TGTGCCAGCAGCTTAGGCAGGATCTACGAGCAGTACTTC. The whole variable domain, filled in from reference TRBV5-6 and TRBJ2-7, reads DAGVTQSPTHLIKTRGQQVTLRCSPKSGHDTVSWYQQALGQGPQFIFQYYEEEERQRGNFPDRFSGHQFPNYSSELNVNALLLGDSALYLCASSLGRIYEQYFGPGTRLTVT.

The chain recombines TRBV5-8 with TRBJ2-1, with 10 bases lining up with TRBD2. V gave up 2 bases and J gave up 0 bases; unmatched junction bases: 2. The CDR3 covers 16 residues. CDR1 is SGHTS, CDR2 YDEGEE, per germline. Here the CDR3 reads CASSFRTSGSYNEQFF. CDR3 in DNA: TGTGCCAGCAGCTTCAGGACTAGCGGCTCCTACAATGAGCAGTTCTTC.

The count of this clone is one. The gene calls are TRBV5-6 and TRBJ2-2; D not certain. V was shortened by 2 bases and J by 1 base, with 9 bases between the two germline ends. CDR3 size: 15 residues. Germline-derived CDR1 and CDR2 are SGHDT and YYEEEE. CDR3 in DNA: TGTGCCAGCAGCTTTTTAACGGTGAACACCGGGGAGCTGTTTTTT. Encoded protein: CASSFLTVNTGELFF.

The chain has TRBV5-4 and TRBJ2-5; D is possibly TRBD1 (6 bases). The CDR3 is 13 amino acids. V lost 2 bases, J lost 4 bases, and 9 bases lay in between. The germline V gene encodes CDR1 SGHNT and CDR2 YYREEE (reference sequence). CDR3: CASSFRGLETQYF. The CDR3 DNA follows: TGTGCCAGCAGCTTCAGGGGATTAGAGACCCAGTACTTC.

This clone was seen a few times. The V and J genes are TRBV7-9 and TRBJ2-7; TRBD1 matches at 7 bases. CDR3 size: 14 residues. Germline CDR1 and CDR2: SEHNR and FQNEAQ (reference sequence). V lost 3 bases to trimming and J lost 5 bases; unmatched junction nucleotides: 7. Here the CDR3 reads CASSLTGLGDEQYF. The DNA for the CDR3 is TGTGCCAGCAGCTTGACAGGGCTAGGCGACGAGCAGTACTTC.

The chain recombines TRBV6-5 with TRBJ2-1, with a weak D call TRBD2 (6 bases). The CDR3 is 14 amino acids. Trimming stripped 3 bases from V and 8 bases from J, with 14 bases between. Germline V lookup: CDR1 MNHEY, CDR2 SVGAGI. Here the CDR3 DNA reads TGTGCCAGCAGTTATAGCGGCCCTAGGTATGAGCAGTTCTTC. Translated, it gives CASSYSGPRYEQFF.

The chain employs TRBV5-4 and TRBJ1-4; possible D gene TRBD1, 6 bases. Germline lookup yields CDR1 SGHNT and CDR2 YYREEE (reference sequence). This CDR3 contains 14 residues. Trimming shortened V by 4 bases and J by 3 bases, and 10 bases separated the two germline ends. The CDR3, as DNA: TGTGCCAGCAGCCAACAGGGTCCTAATGAAAAACTGTTTTTT. Translating it yields CASSQQGPNEKLFF. The entire variable domain, with the rest obtained from reference TRBV5-4 and TRBJ1-4, is as follows: ETGVTQSPTHLIKTRGQQVTLRCSSQSGHNTVSWYQQALGQGPQFIFQYYREEENGRGNFPPRFSGLQFPNYSSELNVNALELDDSALYLCASSQQGPNEKLFFGSGTQLSVL.

This clone was recorded once. The chain has TRBV24-1 and TRBJ2-1; 8 bases are a match to TRBD2. Germline V CDR1 and CDR2: KGHDR, SFDVKD. The CDR3 runs to 17 residues. V shed 8 bases, J shed 5 bases, and the junction held 16 bases outside the gene matches. In nucleotides, the CDR3 is TGTGCCACCACTCGGTTTGGCGGGACTAGGACCGACAATGAGCAGTTCTTC. This encodes CATTRFGGTRTDNEQFF.

CDR3 region: CATRTGINQPQHF. CDR3 in DNA: TGTGCCACCAGGACAGGCATTAATCAGCCCCAGCATTTT. The rearrangement joins TRBV27 to TRBJ1-5, with 7 bases lining up with TRBD1. The CDR3 has 13 residues. Trimming took 10 bases from V and 4 from J; bases not matched to a gene: 7. Germline values: CDR1 MNHEY, CDR2 SMNVEV (reference sequence).

The gene calls are TRBV5-1 and TRBJ1-4, with 7 bases that match TRBD1. Looked up from germline, CDR1 is SGHRS and CDR2 is YFSETQ. The trim removed 3 bases at V and 7 bases at J, leaving 6 bases unmatched. The CDR3 totals 14 residues. The CDR3 sequence is CASSWTGSGEKLFF. The CDR3 region has the DNA TGCGCCAGCAGCTGGACAGGCTCCGGTGAAAAACTGTTTTTT.